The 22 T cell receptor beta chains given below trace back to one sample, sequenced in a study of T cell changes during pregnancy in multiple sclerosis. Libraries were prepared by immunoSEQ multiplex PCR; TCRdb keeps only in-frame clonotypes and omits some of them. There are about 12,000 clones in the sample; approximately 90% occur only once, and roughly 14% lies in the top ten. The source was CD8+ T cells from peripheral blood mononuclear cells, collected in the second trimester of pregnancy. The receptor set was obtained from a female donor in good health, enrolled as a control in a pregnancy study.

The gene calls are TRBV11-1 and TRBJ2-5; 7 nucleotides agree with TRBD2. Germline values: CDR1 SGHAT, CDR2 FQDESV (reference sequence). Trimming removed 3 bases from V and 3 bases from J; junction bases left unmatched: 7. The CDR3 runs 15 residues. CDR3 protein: CASSFTLGGEETQYF. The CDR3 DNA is TGTGCCAGCAGCTTTACCTTGGGGGGGGAAGAGACCCAGTACTTC.

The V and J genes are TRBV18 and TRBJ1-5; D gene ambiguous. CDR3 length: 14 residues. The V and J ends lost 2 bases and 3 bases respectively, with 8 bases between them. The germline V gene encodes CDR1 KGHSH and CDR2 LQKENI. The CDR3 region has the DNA TGTGCCAGCTCACCAAGACACTCCAATCAGCCCCAGCATTTT. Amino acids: CASSPRHSNQPQHF.

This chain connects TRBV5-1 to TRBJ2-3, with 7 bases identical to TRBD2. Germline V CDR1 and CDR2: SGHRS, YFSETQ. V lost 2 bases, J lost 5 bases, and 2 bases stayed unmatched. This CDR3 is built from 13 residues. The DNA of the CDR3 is TGCGCCAGCAGCTTTTCGGGGGGAGATACGCAGTATTTT. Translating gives CASSFSGGDTQYF.

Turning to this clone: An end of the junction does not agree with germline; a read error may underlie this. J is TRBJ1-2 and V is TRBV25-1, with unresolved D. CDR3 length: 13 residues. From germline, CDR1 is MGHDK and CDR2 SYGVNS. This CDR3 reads CASSESTHYGYAF. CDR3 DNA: TGTGCCAGCAGTGAATCAACTCACTATGGCTACGCCTTC.

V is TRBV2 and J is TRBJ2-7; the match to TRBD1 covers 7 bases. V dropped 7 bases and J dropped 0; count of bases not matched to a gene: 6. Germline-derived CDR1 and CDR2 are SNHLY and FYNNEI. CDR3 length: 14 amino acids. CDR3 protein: CASTEGAFSYEQYF. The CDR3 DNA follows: TGTGCCAGCACCGAGGGGGCGTTCTCCTACGAGCAGTACTTC.

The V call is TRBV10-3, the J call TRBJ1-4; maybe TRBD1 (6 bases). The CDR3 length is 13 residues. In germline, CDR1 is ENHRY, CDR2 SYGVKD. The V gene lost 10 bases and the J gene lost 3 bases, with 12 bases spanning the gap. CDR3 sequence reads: CATRAGANEKLFF. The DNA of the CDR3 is TGTGCCACCCGGGCAGGGGCTAATGAAAAACTGTTTTTT.

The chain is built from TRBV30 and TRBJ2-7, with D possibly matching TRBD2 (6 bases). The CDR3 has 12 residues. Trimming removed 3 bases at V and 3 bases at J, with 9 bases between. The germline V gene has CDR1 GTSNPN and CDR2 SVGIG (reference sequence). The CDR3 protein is CAWRGRYYEQYF. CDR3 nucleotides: TGTGCCTGGAGGGGGAGGTACTACGAGCAGTACTTC.

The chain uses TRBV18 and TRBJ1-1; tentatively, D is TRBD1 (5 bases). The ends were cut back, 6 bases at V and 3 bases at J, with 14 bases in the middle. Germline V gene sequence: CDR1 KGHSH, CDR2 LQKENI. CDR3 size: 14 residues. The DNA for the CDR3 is TGTGCCAGCTCGAATCAGGGTATGGACACTGAAGCTTTCTTT. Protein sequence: CASSNQGMDTEAFF.

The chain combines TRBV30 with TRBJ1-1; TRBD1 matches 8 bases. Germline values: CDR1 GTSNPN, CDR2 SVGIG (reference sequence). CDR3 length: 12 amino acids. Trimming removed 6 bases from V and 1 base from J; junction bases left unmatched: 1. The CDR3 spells CACGTGNTEAFF. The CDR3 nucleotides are TGTGCCTGTGGGACAGGGAACACTGAAGCTTTCTTT.

In nucleotides, the CDR3 is TGTGCCAGCAGCCCGGGACTAGCGGGAGGGCCGGACACCGGGGAGCTGTTTTTT. This sequence encodes CASSPGLAGGPDTGELFF. This rearrangement joins TRBV5-4 to TRBJ2-2; 16 bases map to TRBD2. In germline, CDR1 is SGHNT, CDR2 YYREEE (reference sequence). The CDR3 consists of 18 residues. The J segment lost 3 bases and the V segment lost 4 bases, leaving 6 bases of the junction unmatched.

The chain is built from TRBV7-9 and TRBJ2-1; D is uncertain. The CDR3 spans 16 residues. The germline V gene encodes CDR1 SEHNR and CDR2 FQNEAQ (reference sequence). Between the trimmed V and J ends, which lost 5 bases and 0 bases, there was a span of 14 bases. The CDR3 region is CASSVSPQNSYNEQFF. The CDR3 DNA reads TGTGCCAGCAGCGTGAGCCCCCAAAACTCCTACAATGAGCAGTTCTTC.

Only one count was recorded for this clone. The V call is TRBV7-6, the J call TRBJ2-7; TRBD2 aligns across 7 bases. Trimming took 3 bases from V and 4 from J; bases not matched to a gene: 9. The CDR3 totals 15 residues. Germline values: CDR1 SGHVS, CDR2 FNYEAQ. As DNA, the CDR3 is TGTGCCAGCAGCTTGAAGGACTCAGCGGGGTACGAGCAGTACTTC. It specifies CASSLKDSAGYEQYF. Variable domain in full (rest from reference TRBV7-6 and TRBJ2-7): GAGVSQSPRYKVTKRGQDVALRCDPISGHVSLYWYRQALGQGPEFLTYFNYEAQQDKSGLPNDRFSAERPEGSISTLTIQRTEQRDSAMYRCASSLKDSAGYEQYFGPGTRLTVT.

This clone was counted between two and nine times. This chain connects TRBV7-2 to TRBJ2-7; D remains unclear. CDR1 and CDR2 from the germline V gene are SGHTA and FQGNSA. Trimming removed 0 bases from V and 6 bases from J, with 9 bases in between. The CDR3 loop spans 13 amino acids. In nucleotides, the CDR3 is TGTGCCAGCAGCTTAGCCCCGGGTTCCGAGCAGTACTTC. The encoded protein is CASSLAPGSEQYF.

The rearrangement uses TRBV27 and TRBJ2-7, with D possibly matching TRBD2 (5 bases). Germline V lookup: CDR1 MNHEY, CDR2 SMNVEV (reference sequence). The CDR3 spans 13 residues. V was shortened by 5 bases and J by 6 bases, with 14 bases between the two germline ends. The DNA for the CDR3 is TGTGCCAGCAGTCTCACGGGGTCAGCCGAGCAGTACTTC. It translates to CASSLTGSAEQYF.

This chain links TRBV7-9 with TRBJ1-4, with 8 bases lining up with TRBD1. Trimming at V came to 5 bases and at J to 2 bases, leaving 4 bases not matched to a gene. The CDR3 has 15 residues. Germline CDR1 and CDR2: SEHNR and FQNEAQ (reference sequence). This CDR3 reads CASSATGATNEKLFF. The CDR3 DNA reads TGTGCCAGCAGCGCGACAGGGGCCACTAATGAAAAACTGTTTTTT.

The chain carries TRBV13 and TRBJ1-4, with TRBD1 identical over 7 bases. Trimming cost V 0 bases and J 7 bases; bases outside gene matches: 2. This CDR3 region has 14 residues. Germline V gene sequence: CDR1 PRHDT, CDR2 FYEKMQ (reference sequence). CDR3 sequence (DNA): TGTGCCAGCAGCTTAGGAGGGGGCGGTGAAAAACTGTTTTTT. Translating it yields CASSLGGGGEKLFF.

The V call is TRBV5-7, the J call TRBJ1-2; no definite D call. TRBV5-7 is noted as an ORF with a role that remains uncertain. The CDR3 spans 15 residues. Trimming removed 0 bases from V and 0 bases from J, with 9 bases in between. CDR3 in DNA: TGTGCCAGCAGCTTGGGGCAGATGGCTAACTATGGCTACACCTTC. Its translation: CASSLGQMANYGYTF.

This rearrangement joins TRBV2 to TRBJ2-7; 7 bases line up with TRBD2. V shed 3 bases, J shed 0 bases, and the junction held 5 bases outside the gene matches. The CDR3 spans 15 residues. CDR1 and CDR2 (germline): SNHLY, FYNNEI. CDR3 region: CASSDTSGNSYEQYF. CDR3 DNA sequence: TGTGCCAGCAGTGATACCAGCGGGAACTCCTACGAGCAGTACTTC. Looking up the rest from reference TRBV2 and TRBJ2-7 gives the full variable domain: EPEVTQTPSHQVTQMGQEVILRCVPISNHLYFYWYRQILGQKVEFLVSFYNNEISEKSEIFDDQFSVERPDGSNFTLKIRSTKLEDSAMYFCASSDTSGNSYEQYFGPGTRLTVT.

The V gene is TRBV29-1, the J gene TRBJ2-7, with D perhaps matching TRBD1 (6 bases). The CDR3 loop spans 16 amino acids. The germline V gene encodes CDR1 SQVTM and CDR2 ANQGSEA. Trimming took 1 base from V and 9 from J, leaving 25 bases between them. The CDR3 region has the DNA TGCAGCGTTGAAGGGCCCGTCGACCGAGGGGGATTGGGGCAGTACTTC. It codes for CSVEGPVDRGGLGQYF.

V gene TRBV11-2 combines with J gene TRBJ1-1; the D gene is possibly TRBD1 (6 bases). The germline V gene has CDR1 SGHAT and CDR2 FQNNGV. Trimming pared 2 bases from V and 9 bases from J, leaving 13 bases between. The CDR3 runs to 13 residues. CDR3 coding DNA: TGTGCCAGCAGCTTATCCCGTGGACAGAAAGCTTTCTTT. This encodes CASSLSRGQKAFF. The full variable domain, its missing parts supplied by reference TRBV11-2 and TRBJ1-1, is EAGVAQSPRYKIIEKRQSVAFWCNPISGHATLYWYQQILGQGPKLLIQFQNNGVVDDSQLPKDRFSAERLKGVDSTLKIQPAKLEDSAVYLCASSLSRGQKAFFGQGTRLTVV.

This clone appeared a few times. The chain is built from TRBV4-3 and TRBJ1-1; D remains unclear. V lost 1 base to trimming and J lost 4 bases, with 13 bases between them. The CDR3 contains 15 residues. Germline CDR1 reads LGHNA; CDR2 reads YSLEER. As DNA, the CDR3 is TGCGCCAGCAGCCAAGGGGCTTTAGCGGGCACTGAAGCTTTCTTT. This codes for CASSQGALAGTEAFF.

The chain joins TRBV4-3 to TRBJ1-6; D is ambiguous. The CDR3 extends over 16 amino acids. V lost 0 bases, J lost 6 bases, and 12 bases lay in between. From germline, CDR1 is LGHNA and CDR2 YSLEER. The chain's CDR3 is CASSQDGQASNSPLHF. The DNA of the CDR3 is TGCGCCAGCAGCCAAGATGGGCAGGCGTCTAATTCACCCCTCCACTTT.